A selection of T cell receptor beta chains follows, all from one sample in a study of patients and donors after allogeneic stem cell transplantation. TCRdb reanalysed the RT-PCR reads using MiXCR and keeps one entry per CDR3 protein. The repertoire holds about 960,000 distinct CDR3 sequences, with 18% as singletons. The sequenced material came from blood, either unsorted or a sorted T cell fraction (not recorded which). The receptors here all came from a human donor who was either an allogeneic HSCT recipient or a stem cell or donor lymphocyte infusion donor (not recorded which). It is not recorded whose cells these are; they may come from a transplant donor. Both conserved end residues are part of each CDR3. The D gene is left open where the match is weak. Expanded clones get a size class; other rows say once, few or many, or leave the size out.

J	V	size	D	CDR3	DNA
TRBJ2-2	TRBV20-1	many	-	CSAWPNTGELFF	TGCAGTGCTTGGCCGAACACCGGGGAGCTGTTTTTT
TRBJ2-3	TRBV5-6	few	TRBD2	CASNLAGDWTQYF	TGTGCCAGCAACCTAGCGGGGGATTGGACGCAGTATTTT
TRBJ2-3	TRBV2	-	-	CASSVEGKSADTQYF	TGTGCCAGCAGTGTCGAGGGGAAATCGGCAGATACGCAGTATTTT
TRBJ1-2	TRBV12-3/TRBV12-4	many	TRBD1	CASSQTPGQGAYGYTF	TGTGCCAGCAGCCAAACCCCGGGACAGGGGGCTTATGGCTACACCTTC
TRBJ2-2	TRBV27	-	TRBD1	CASSRGQGRNTGELFF	TGTGCCAGCAGTCGGGGACAGGGGAGGAACACCGGGGAGCTGTTTTTT
TRBJ2-5	TRBV9	many	-	CASSVSAGGETQYF	TGTGCCAGCAGCGTATCAGCGGGTGGAGAGACCCAGTACTTC
TRBJ2-3	TRBV9	-	-	CASSVVLTDTQYF	TGTGCCAGCAGCGTAGTCCTCACAGATACGCAGTATTTT
TRBJ2-1	TRBV5-1	-	-	CASSYTQVAPVYNEQFF	TGCGCCAGCAGCTATACCCAGGTAGCGCCCGTATACAATGAGCAGTTCTTC
TRBJ2-7	TRBV2	few	-	CASSEDWAEQYF	TGTGCCAGCAGTGAAGATTGGGCCGAGCAGTACTTC
TRBJ2-7	TRBV7-4	-	TRBD1	CASSADRNFSYEQYF	TGTGCCAGCAGCGCGGACAGGAATTTCTCCTACGAGCAGTACTTC
TRBJ2-5	TRBV11-2	-	TRBD1	CASSSWPRTGRETQYF	TGTGCCAGCAGCTCGTGGCCGAGGACAGGGAGGGAGACCCAGTACTTC
TRBJ1-1	TRBV30	-	TRBD1	CAWSVVRGFSTEAFF	TGTGCCTGGAGTGTAGTCAGGGGGTTTAGCACTGAAGCTTTCTTT
TRBJ2-1	TRBV25-1	-	TRBD1	CASSWTGTHNEQFF	TGTGCCAGCAGTTGGACAGGAACACACAATGAGCAGTTCTTC
TRBJ1-4	TRBV5-1	-	-	CASSFQGNNEKLFF	TGCGCCAGCAGCTTCCAGGGGAATAATGAAAAACTGTTTTTT
TRBJ2-5	TRBV5-1	few	TRBD2	CASSFSSGTGGETQYF	TGCGCCAGCAGCTTCTCTAGCGGGACGGGAGGAGAGACCCAGTACTTC
TRBJ2-5	TRBV21-1	few	-	CASSKRGGAQETQYF	TGTGCCAGCAGCAAAAGGGGCGGGGCCCAGGAGACCCAGTACTTC
TRBJ2-7	TRBV3-1	few	TRBD2	CASSHSGLAPSPYEQYF	TGTGCCAGCAGCCACTCCGGACTAGCGCCCTCCCCCTACGAGCAGTACTTC
TRBJ1-1	TRBV7-9	few	-	CASRNDRVTEAFF	TGTGCCAGCAGAAATGACAGAGTCACTGAAGCTTTCTTT